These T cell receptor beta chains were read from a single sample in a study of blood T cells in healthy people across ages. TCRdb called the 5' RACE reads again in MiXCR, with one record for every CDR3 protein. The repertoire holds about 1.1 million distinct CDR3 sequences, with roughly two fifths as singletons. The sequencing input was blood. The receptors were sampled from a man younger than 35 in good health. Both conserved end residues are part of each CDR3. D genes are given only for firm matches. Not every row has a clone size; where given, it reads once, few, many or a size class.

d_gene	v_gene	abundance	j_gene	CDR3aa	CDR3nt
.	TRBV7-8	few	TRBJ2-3	CASSMDTSSTDTQYF	TGTGCCAGCAGCATGGACACTTCTAGCACAGATACGCAGTATTTT
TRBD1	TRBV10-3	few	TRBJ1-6	CAITRTGEGNSPLHF	TGTGCCATCACAAGGACAGGGGAAGGAAATTCACCCCTCCACTTT
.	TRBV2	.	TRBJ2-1	CASRTPRCEQFF	TGTGCCAGCAGGACTCCCAGATGTGAGCAGTTCTTC
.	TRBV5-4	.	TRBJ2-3	CASSRDKARTDTQYF	TGTGCCAGCAGCCGGGACAAAGCTCGCACAGATACGCAGTATTTT
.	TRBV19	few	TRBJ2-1	CASSRATESSYNEQFF	TGTGCCAGTAGTAGGGCGACAGAGAGCTCCTACAATGAGCAGTTCTTC
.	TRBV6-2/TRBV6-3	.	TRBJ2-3	CASSYSSRGTDTQYF	TGTGCCAGCAGTTATAGTAGCCGTGGCACAGATACGCAGTATTTT
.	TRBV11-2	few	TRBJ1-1	CASSLVFSSTEAFF	TGTGCCAGCAGCTTAGTCTTTTCCTCCACTGAAGCTTTCTTT
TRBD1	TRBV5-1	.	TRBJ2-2	CASSFIWTGLTGELFF	TGCGCCAGCAGCTTTATCTGGACAGGCCTCACCGGGGAGCTGTTTTTT
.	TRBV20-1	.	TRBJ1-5	CSASTGLNGNQPQHF	TGCAGTGCTTCAACAGGCCTCAATGGCAATCAGCCCCAGCATTTT
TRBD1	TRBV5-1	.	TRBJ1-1	CASSRTGALNTEAFF	TGCGCCAGCAGCAGGACAGGGGCCCTGAACACTGAAGCTTTCTTT
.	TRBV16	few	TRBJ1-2	CASSQSGDYGYTF	TGTGCCAGCAGCCAATCAGGAGACTATGGCTACACCTTC
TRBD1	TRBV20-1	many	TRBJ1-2	CSASDRNYGYTF	TGCAGCGCCTCGGACAGGAACTATGGCTACACCTTC
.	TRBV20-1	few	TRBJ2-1	CSARNSPNEQFF	TGCAGTGCTAGGAACTCCCCCAATGAGCAGTTCTTC
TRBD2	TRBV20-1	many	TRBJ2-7	CSARSGDLPYEQYF	TGCAGTGCTAGAAGCGGGGACCTACCTTACGAGCAGTACTTC
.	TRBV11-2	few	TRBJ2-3	CASSLEASPGTDTQYF	TGTGCCAGCAGCTTAGAGGCTAGCCCAGGCACAGATACGCAGTATTTT
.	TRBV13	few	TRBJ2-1	CASRVPGRHNEQFF	TGTGCCAGCAGAGTTCCCGGCAGACACAATGAGCAGTTCTTC
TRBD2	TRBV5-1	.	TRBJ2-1	CASISGGSSYNEQFF	TGCGCCAGCATTAGCGGGGGGAGCTCCTACAATGAGCAGTTCTTC
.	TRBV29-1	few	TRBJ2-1	CSVDTGHTGEQFF	TGCAGCGTTGACACAGGGCATACCGGTGAGCAGTTCTTC
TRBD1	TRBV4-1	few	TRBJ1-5	CASSHGQGTQPQHF	TGCGCCAGCAGCCACGGACAGGGGACTCAGCCCCAGCATTTT
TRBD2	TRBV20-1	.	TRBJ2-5	CSAKPPRGGNQETQYF	TGCAGTGCTAAGCCCCCTCGCGGGGGAAACCAAGAGACCCAGTACTTC
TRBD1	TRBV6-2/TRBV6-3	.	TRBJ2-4	CASRYPGQGVRPQYF	TGTGCCAGCAGATACCCGGGACAGGGAGTGAGGCCGCAGTACTTC
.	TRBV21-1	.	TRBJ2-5	CASRHTETGRTRETQYF	TGTGCCAGCAGGCACACGGAAACAGGGAGGACGCGAGAGACCCAGTACTTC
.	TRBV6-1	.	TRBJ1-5	CASTSPGQPNQPQHF	TGTGCCAGCACCTCTCCGGGACAACCTAATCAGCCCCAGCATTTT
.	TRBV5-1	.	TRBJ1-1	CASSWGSRGNTEAFF	TGCGCCAGCAGCTGGGGGTCGAGGGGTAACACTGAAGCTTTCTTT
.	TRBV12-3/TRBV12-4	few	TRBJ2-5	CASRMGGRETQYF	TGTGCCAGTCGGATGGGGGGCCGGGAGACCCAGTACTTC
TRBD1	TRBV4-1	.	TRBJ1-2	CASSQETGTGGRHGYTF	TGCGCCAGCAGTCAAGAAACCGGGACAGGGGGTAGACATGGCTACACCTTC
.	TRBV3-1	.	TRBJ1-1	CASSQDEGWRNTEAFF	TGTGCCAGCAGCCAAGACGAAGGGTGGCGCAACACTGAAGCTTTCTTT
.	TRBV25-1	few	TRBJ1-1	CASSVTGSVTEAFF	TGTGCCAGCAGTGTAACAGGGAGTGTCACTGAAGCTTTCTTT
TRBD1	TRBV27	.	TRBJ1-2	CASRDRSTYGYTF	TGTGCCAGCAGGGACAGGAGCACCTATGGCTACACCTTC
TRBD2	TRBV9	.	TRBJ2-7	CASSVEASGGFEQYF	TGTGCCAGCAGCGTAGAGGCTAGCGGGGGGTTCGAGCAGTACTTC
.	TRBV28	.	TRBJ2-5	CASSFRAWVAAQETQYF	TGTGCCAGCAGTTTTAGGGCTTGGGTTGCTGCCCAAGAGACCCAGTACTTC
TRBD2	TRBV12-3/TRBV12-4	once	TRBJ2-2	CASPKDPRRLAGDTGELFF	TGTGCCAGCCCCAAAGACCCTCGGAGACTAGCGGGGGACACCGGGGAGCTGTTTTTT
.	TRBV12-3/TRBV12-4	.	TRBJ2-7	CASSVLTGSSNEQYF	TGTGCCAGCAGCGTCCTAACAGGGTCTAGTAACGAGCAGTACTTC
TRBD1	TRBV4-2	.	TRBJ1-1	CASSPAGTGGMNTEAFF	TGTGCCAGCAGCCCTGCGGGGACAGGCGGAATGAACACTGAAGCTTTCTTT
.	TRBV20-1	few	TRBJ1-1	CSASWGMDTEAFF	TGCAGTGCTAGTTGGGGAATGGACACTGAAGCTTTCTTT
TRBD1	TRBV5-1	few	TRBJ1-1	CASSVGQGGTEAFF	TGCGCCAGCAGCGTGGGACAGGGGGGGACTGAAGCTTTCTTT
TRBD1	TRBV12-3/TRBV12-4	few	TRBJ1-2	CASSSNRDRVGGYTF	TGTGCCAGCAGTTCAAACCGGGACAGGGTAGGAGGCTACACCTTC
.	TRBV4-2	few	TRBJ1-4	CASSQDTFGGAFF	TGTGCCAGCAGCCAAGATACCTTTGGAGGGGCGTTTTTT
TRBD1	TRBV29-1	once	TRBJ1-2	CSVPRGTASNYGYTF	TGCAGCGTGCCTCGTGGGACAGCTTCTAACTATGGCTACACCTTC
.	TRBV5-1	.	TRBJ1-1	CASSPAPIGNTEAFF	TGCGCCAGCAGCCCAGCACCGATAGGGAACACTGAAGCTTTCTTT
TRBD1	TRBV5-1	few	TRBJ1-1	CASSLANSGGEAFF	TGCGCCAGCAGCTTGGCCAATTCAGGGGGTGAAGCTTTCTTT
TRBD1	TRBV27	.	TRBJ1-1	CASSLSDRGLNTEAFF	TGTGCCAGCAGTTTATCGGACAGGGGGCTTAACACTGAAGCTTTCTTT
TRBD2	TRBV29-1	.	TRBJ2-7	CSVASGLDRETQNF	TGCAGCGTTGCCTCTGGACTAGATAGAGAGACCCAGAACTTC
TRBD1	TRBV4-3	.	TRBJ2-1	CASSQDLAGGSRSFF	TGCGCCAGCAGCCAAGATTTGGCAGGGGGCTCCCGGAGCTTCTTC
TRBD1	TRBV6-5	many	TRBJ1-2	CASSPSDRGYGYTF	TGTGCCAGCAGTCCATCCGACAGGGGTTATGGCTACACCTTC
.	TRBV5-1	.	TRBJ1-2	CASSLWSEQKVHGYTF	TGCGCCAGCAGCTTGTGGTCGGAGCAGAAGGTCCATGGCTACACCTTC
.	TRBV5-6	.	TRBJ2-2	CASSFSPGAGELFF	TGTGCCAGCAGCTTTTCCCCGGGCGCCGGGGAGCTGTTTTTT
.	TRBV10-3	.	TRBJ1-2	CATQSGDGYTF	TGTGCCACCCAAAGTGGGGACGGCTACACCTTC
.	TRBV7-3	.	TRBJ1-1	CASSAGGMDEAFF	TGTGCCAGCAGCGCCGGCGGGATGGATGAAGCTTTCTTT
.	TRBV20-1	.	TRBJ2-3	CSAASGAYDTDTQYF	TGCAGTGCCGCCAGCGGAGCCTACGACACAGATACGCAGTATTTT
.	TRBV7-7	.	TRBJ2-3	CASSRQGGVDTQYF	TGTGCTAGCAGCCGACAGGGAGGAGTAGATACGCAGTATTTT
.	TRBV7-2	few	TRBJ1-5	CASSASWGQPQHF	TGTGCCAGCAGCGCTTCCTGGGGTCAGCCCCAGCATTTT
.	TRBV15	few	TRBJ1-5	CATSREVGRYNQPQHF	TGTGCCACCAGCAGAGAGGTTGGACGGTACAATCAGCCCCAGCATTTT